This T cell receptor (beta chain) comes out of a study of siplizumab effects on memory and regulatory T cells. Study observations and caveats: Roughly 75-97% of proliferating CD4+ or CD8+ clones lacked an assignable naive or memory phenotype. Sequences that were alloreactive and traceable to unstimulated CD4+ memory cells were significantly reduced by siplizumab. The diversity of naive T cells seemed greater than that of memory cells, and their alloresponse contribution seemed major. Proliferating Tregs' suppressive function in siplizumab cultures went unconfirmed.

On this clone: Its antigen is not identified.

The repertoire was sequenced with immunoSEQ multiplex PCR; TCRdb's copy has only in-frame clones and lacks some. This sample has some 110,000 clones, with about 93% found just once. Trimming cost V 5 bases and J 4 bases, with 20 bases left between them. Germline assignment: CDR1 SGHNT and CDR2 YENEEA. The CDR3 loop spans 17 amino acids. The receptor comes from a human donor in good health. Sequenced input: CD4+ T cells sorted from blood. This chain links TRBV11-3 with TRBJ2-2; a weak D match, TRBD2 (6 bases). The CDR3 DNA sequence: TGTGCCAGCAGCCACCCACCCGCGGGGTCGGGCACCGGGGAGCTGTTTTTT. Residues: CASSHPPAGSGTGELFF.